This record covers a single TCR beta chain. As yet, its antigen is unknown. In preparing the TRB cDNA libraries, 5' RACE with UMI labels was used. TCRdb processed the 5' RACE reads again and assigns one entry to each CDR3 protein, with no DNA. The sample includes about 150,000 distinct CDR3 sequences. Identification of naive CD8+ T cells rested on CD45RO-CCR7+CD27+CD95- status. The sample originates from a study of CXCR3-negative and CXCR3-positive naive CD8 T cells. Study-wide context: Sequencing brought in approximately 140 million TRB reads altogether, and each library got about 1.5 +/- 0.3 million.

General study results and limits: Higher TRB CDR3 hydrophobicity marked CXCR3-positive naive cells relative to CXCR3-negative naive cells. Relative to memory CD8+ cells, whose diversity was much lower, both naive subsets had comparably high diversity. Whereas memory cells differed, naive CXCR3-negative and CXCR3-positive cells shared similar TRBV-TRBJ usage.

This CDR3 comprises 18 residues. The germline V gene encodes CDR1 DFQATT and CDR2 SNEGSKA (reference sequence). The sequence was collected from a human donor in good health. Some clones in this sample may be carry-over from other donors' samples. What was sequenced was naive CXCR3+ CD8+ T cells from blood. Subset specified: CD45RO-CCR7+CD27+CD95- naive CD8+ T cells expressing CXCR3 (TNR3+). V and J are TRBV20-1 and TRBJ1-3; TCRdb names TRBD1, which stays unverified in the absence of DNA. CDR3 loop: CSADNAGQGFFSGNTIYF.